A selection of T cell receptor beta chains follows, all from one sample in a study of blood T cells in healthy people across ages. TCRdb re-analysed the 5' RACE reads in MiXCR, keeping a single row per CDR3 protein. The sample consists of roughly 1,500,000 distinct CDR3 sequences, around two fifths of them appearing once. Specimen: blood. These receptors were taken from a woman in her late teens or twenties in good health. Each CDR3 is given with its conserved first and last residue. Each record gives: clone size, V gene, D gene, J gene, CDR3 protein, CDR3 DNA. A D gene is named only where the DNA matches it firmly. Size tells how often a clone was seen (once, few, many) or the class of an expanded clone, and some rows leave it out.

size: .
V: TRBV12-3/TRBV12-4
D: .
J: TRBJ1-4
CDR3: CASSLLPNQKLFF
DNA: TGTGCCAGCAGTTTACTCCCAAATCAAAAACTGTTTTTT

size: .
V: TRBV12-3/TRBV12-4
D: .
J: TRBJ2-5
CDR3: CASGNWAGRETQYF
DNA: TGTGCCAGCGGCAACTGGGCAGGGCGAGAGACCCAGTACTTC

size: few
V: TRBV12-3/TRBV12-4
D: TRBD2
J: TRBJ2-3
CDR3: CASTGLAGATSTDTQYF
DNA: TGTGCCAGCACTGGGCTAGCGGGAGCTACTAGCACAGATACGCAGTATTTT

size: few
V: TRBV20-1
D: .
J: TRBJ2-3
CDR3: CGWGRLDTDTQYF
DNA: TGCGGGTGGGGCAGGCTAGACACAGATACGCAGTATTTT

size: once
V: TRBV27
D: .
J: TRBJ1-2
CDR3: CASSSRTEHGYTF
DNA: TGTGCCAGCAGTTCCCGGACAGAGCATGGCTACACCTTC

size: .
V: TRBV29-1
D: .
J: TRBJ2-1
CDR3: CSVEEIGLARDEQFF
DNA: TGCAGCGTTGAAGAAATAGGGCTAGCGAGAGATGAGCAGTTCTTC

size: .
V: TRBV7-2
D: TRBD2
J: TRBJ2-1
CDR3: CASSLGGSGRVSSYNEQFF
DNA: TGTGCCAGCAGCTTAGGGGGGAGCGGGAGGGTTAGCTCCTACAATGAGCAGTTCTTC

size: .
V: TRBV20-1
D: .
J: TRBJ2-3
CDR3: CSAGPHGTDTQYF
DNA: TGCAGTGCTGGTCCCCACGGCACAGATACGCAGTATTTT

size: few
V: TRBV7-2
D: TRBD1
J: TRBJ2-3
CDR3: CASSRGTGGADTQYF
DNA: TGTGCCAGCAGCCGTGGGACAGGGGGGGCAGATACGCAGTATTTT

size: .
V: TRBV10-3
D: .
J: TRBJ2-6
CDR3: CAIEGSATGDKANVLTF
DNA: TGTGCCATCGAGGGATCCGCTACTGGGGATAAAGCCAACGTCCTGACTTTC

size: .
V: TRBV9
D: TRBD1
J: TRBJ1-1
CDR3: CASSLGDRTSEAFF
DNA: TGTGCCAGCAGCCTAGGGGACAGGACTTCTGAAGCTTTCTTT

size: few
V: TRBV7-3
D: TRBD1
J: TRBJ2-1
CDR3: CASSSGQGTGNEQFF
DNA: TGTGCCAGCAGCTCCGGACAGGGAACGGGCAATGAGCAGTTCTTC

size: few
V: TRBV3-1
D: .
J: TRBJ2-7
CDR3: CASSQSWGSSYEQYF
DNA: TGTGCCAGCAGCCAATCGTGGGGTAGCTCCTACGAGCAGTACTTC

size: few
V: TRBV10-3
D: TRBD2
J: TRBJ2-7
CDR3: CAIGAGGPYYEQYF
DNA: TGTGCCATCGGAGCGGGAGGGCCGTACTACGAGCAGTACTTC

size: .
V: TRBV6-1
D: .
J: TRBJ1-2
CDR3: CASEGFNYGYTF
DNA: TGTGCCAGCGAAGGGTTTAACTATGGCTACACCTTC

size: .
V: TRBV6-1
D: .
J: TRBJ2-3
CDR3: CASSEGLNTQYF
DNA: TGTGCCAGCAGTGAGGGGTTGAATACGCAGTATTTT

size: few
V: TRBV7-9
D: .
J: TRBJ1-2
CDR3: CASSLRELYGYTF
DNA: TGTGCCAGCAGCTTACGGGAGCTCTATGGCTACACCTTC

size: few
V: TRBV4-1
D: .
J: TRBJ2-4
CDR3: CASSQAVHRGIQYF
DNA: TGCGCCAGCAGCCAAGCTGTCCACCGGGGCATTCAGTACTTC

size: many
V: TRBV6-5
D: .
J: TRBJ2-2
CDR3: CASSLGGLNTGELFF
DNA: TGTGCCAGCAGCCTCGGGGGGCTGAACACCGGGGAGCTGTTTTTT

size: .
V: TRBV3-1
D: .
J: TRBJ1-5
CDR3: CASSQALKGGSGNQPQHF
DNA: TGTGCCAGCAGCCAAGCTTTGAAAGGAGGGTCTGGCAATCAGCCCCAGCATTTT

size: .
V: TRBV6-2/TRBV6-3
D: .
J: TRBJ2-7
CDR3: CASIPSQGVGSYEQYF
DNA: TGTGCCAGCATCCCCTCGCAGGGAGTGGGGTCCTACGAGCAGTACTTC

size: .
V: TRBV20-1
D: .
J: TRBJ1-5
CDR3: CTLGGEPQHF
DNA: TGCACCCTGGGGGGAGAGCCCCAGCATTTT

size: few
V: TRBV20-1
D: TRBD1
J: TRBJ2-7
CDR3: CSARVMTGVAYEQYF
DNA: TGCAGTGCTAGAGTGATGACAGGGGTCGCCTACGAGCAGTACTTC

size: .
V: TRBV20-1
D: TRBD1
J: TRBJ1-6
CDR3: CSAPGQGATYNSPLHF
DNA: TGCAGTGCCCCCGGACAGGGGGCGACTTATAATTCACCCCTCCACTTT

size: .
V: TRBV4-3
D: .
J: TRBJ1-1
CDR3: CASSQISQGNTEAFF
DNA: TGCGCCAGCAGCCAAATTTCACAGGGGAACACTGAAGCTTTCTTT

size: few
V: TRBV9
D: TRBD2
J: TRBJ2-5
CDR3: CASSVLAGGSQETQYF
DNA: TGTGCCAGCAGCGTCCTAGCGGGGGGGTCGCAAGAGACCCAGTACTTC

size: .
V: TRBV6-1
D: TRBD2
J: TRBJ2-3
CDR3: CASSDWRGVQDTQYF
DNA: TGTGCCAGCAGTGACTGGCGGGGGGTCCAAGATACGCAGTATTTT

size: .
V: TRBV30
D: .
J: TRBJ2-1
CDR3: CAWSAGGSEQFF
DNA: TGTGCCTGGAGTGCGGGGGGCAGCGAGCAGTTCTTC

size: few
V: TRBV5-1
D: TRBD1
J: TRBJ2-7
CDR3: CASRSGTGGYEQYF
DNA: TGCGCCAGCAGATCCGGGACAGGGGGGTACGAGCAGTACTTC

size: few
V: TRBV9
D: .
J: TRBJ2-1
CDR3: CASSADYQPLEQFF
DNA: TGTGCCAGCAGCGCGGACTATCAACCATTAGAGCAGTTCTTC

size: .
V: TRBV7-3
D: TRBD1
J: TRBJ2-5
CDR3: CASSTTGGEEQYF
DNA: TGTGCCAGCAGCACCACAGGGGGAGAAGAGCAGTACTTC

size: .
V: TRBV15
D: .
J: TRBJ2-3
CDR3: CATSSEYSGRDTQYF
DNA: TGTGCCACCAGCAGTGAGTACTCTGGCAGGGATACGCAGTATTTT

size: .
V: TRBV6-5
D: .
J: TRBJ2-2
CDR3: CASSYSGGLNTGELFF
DNA: TGTGCCAGCAGTTACTCAGGCGGCCTGAACACCGGGGAGCTGTTTTTT

size: few
V: TRBV20-1
D: .
J: TRBJ1-2
CDR3: CSAGRQPNYGYTF
DNA: TGCAGTGCTGGGAGGCAGCCAAACTATGGCTACACCTTC

size: .
V: TRBV11-2
D: TRBD1
J: TRBJ2-4
CDR3: CASSLGQGAKDIQYF
DNA: TGTGCCAGCAGCTTGGGACAGGGAGCGAAGGACATTCAGTACTTC

size: few
V: TRBV18
D: .
J: TRBJ2-1
CDR3: CASSPVGDEQFF
DNA: TGTGCCAGCTCCCCTGTAGGCGATGAGCAGTTCTTC

size: few
V: TRBV20-1
D: .
J: TRBJ2-2
CDR3: CSARLDSNTGELFF
DNA: TGCAGTGCTAGACTTGACTCCAACACCGGGGAGCTGTTTTTT

size: .
V: TRBV29-1
D: TRBD1
J: TRBJ2-5
CDR3: CSVETRDRIASYQETQYF
DNA: TGCAGCGTTGAAACGAGGGACAGGATTGCCTCGTACCAAGAGACCCAGTACTTC

size: few
V: TRBV25-1
D: .
J: TRBJ1-4
CDR3: CASSRGLSYEKLFF
DNA: TGTGCCAGCAGTCGGGGGCTTAGTTATGAAAAACTGTTTTTT

size: .
V: TRBV5-1
D: .
J: TRBJ2-5
CDR3: CASSFDLAPRGYQETQYF
DNA: TGCGCCAGCAGCTTCGACTTAGCCCCTAGGGGATACCAAGAGACCCAGTACTTC

size: few
V: TRBV11-1
D: .
J: TRBJ2-1
CDR3: CASSPEGGSGSYNEQFF
DNA: TGTGCCAGCAGCCCGGAAGGTGGAAGCGGGTCCTACAATGAGCAGTTCTTC

size: .
V: TRBV4-1
D: .
J: TRBJ2-3
CDR3: CASSPTRVLDTQYF
DNA: TGCGCCAGCAGCCCCACCAGGGTATTAGATACGCAGTATTTT

size: .
V: TRBV7-8
D: TRBD2
J: TRBJ2-1
CDR3: CASSLEGGRTQRNEQFF
DNA: TGTGCCAGCAGCTTAGAGGGCGGGAGGACCCAACGGAATGAGCAGTTCTTC

size: few
V: TRBV12-3/TRBV12-4
D: TRBD1
J: TRBJ1-5
CDR3: CATSRDRGQPQHF
DNA: TGTGCCACTTCACGGGACAGGGGTCAGCCCCAGCATTTT

size: few
V: TRBV18
D: TRBD2
J: TRBJ2-3
CDR3: CASSPSSASGRTDTQYF
DNA: TGTGCCAGCTCACCATCCTCCGCTAGCGGGAGGACAGATACGCAGTATTTT

size: .
V: TRBV7-9
D: TRBD2
J: TRBJ2-1
CDR3: CASSPRAGGAYNEQFF
DNA: TGTGCCAGCAGCCCACGAGCGGGGGGTGCCTACAATGAGCAGTTCTTC

size: .
V: TRBV12-3/TRBV12-4
D: .
J: TRBJ2-5
CDR3: CDSSVAGQETQYF
DNA: TGTGACAGCAGTGTAGCCGGCCAAGAGACCCAGTACTTC

size: once
V: TRBV12-3/TRBV12-4
D: .
J: TRBJ2-3
CDR3: CASSLRQGGADTQYF
DNA: TGTGCCAGCAGTTTAAGACAGGGAGGAGCAGATACGCAGTATTTT

size: .
V: TRBV19
D: TRBD1
J: TRBJ2-7
CDR3: CASSIAGTDVYEQYF
DNA: TGTGCCAGTAGTATAGCCGGGACAGATGTCTACGAGCAGTACTTC

size: few
V: TRBV21-1
D: .
J: TRBJ2-7
CDR3: CASSTLKTGDSYEQYF
DNA: TGTGCCAGCAGCACCCTCAAGACAGGTGATAGCTACGAGCAGTACTTC

size: .
V: TRBV12-3/TRBV12-4
D: .
J: TRBJ2-3
CDR3: CASGGTQGPDTQYF
DNA: TGTGCCAGCGGGGGCACCCAGGGACCAGATACGCAGTATTTT

size: .
V: TRBV5-1
D: TRBD2
J: TRBJ2-1
CDR3: CASSSGTSGGYNEQFF
DNA: TGCGCCAGCAGCTCCGGGACTAGCGGGGGGTACAATGAGCAGTTCTTC

size: .
V: TRBV6-2/TRBV6-3
D: TRBD1
J: TRBJ2-1
CDR3: CASTRDRDIHEQFF
DNA: TGTGCCAGCACCCGGGACAGGGATATCCATGAGCAGTTCTTC

size: few
V: TRBV12-3/TRBV12-4
D: TRBD1
J: TRBJ1-2
CDR3: CASSLWTGDITNYGYTF
DNA: TGTGCCAGCAGTTTATGGACAGGGGACATTACTAACTATGGCTACACCTTC

size: many
V: TRBV4-1
D: TRBD1
J: TRBJ1-1
CDR3: CASSHHQVAGGETEAFF
DNA: TGCGCCAGCAGCCACCATCAGGTGGCAGGGGGGGAAACTGAAGCTTTCTTT